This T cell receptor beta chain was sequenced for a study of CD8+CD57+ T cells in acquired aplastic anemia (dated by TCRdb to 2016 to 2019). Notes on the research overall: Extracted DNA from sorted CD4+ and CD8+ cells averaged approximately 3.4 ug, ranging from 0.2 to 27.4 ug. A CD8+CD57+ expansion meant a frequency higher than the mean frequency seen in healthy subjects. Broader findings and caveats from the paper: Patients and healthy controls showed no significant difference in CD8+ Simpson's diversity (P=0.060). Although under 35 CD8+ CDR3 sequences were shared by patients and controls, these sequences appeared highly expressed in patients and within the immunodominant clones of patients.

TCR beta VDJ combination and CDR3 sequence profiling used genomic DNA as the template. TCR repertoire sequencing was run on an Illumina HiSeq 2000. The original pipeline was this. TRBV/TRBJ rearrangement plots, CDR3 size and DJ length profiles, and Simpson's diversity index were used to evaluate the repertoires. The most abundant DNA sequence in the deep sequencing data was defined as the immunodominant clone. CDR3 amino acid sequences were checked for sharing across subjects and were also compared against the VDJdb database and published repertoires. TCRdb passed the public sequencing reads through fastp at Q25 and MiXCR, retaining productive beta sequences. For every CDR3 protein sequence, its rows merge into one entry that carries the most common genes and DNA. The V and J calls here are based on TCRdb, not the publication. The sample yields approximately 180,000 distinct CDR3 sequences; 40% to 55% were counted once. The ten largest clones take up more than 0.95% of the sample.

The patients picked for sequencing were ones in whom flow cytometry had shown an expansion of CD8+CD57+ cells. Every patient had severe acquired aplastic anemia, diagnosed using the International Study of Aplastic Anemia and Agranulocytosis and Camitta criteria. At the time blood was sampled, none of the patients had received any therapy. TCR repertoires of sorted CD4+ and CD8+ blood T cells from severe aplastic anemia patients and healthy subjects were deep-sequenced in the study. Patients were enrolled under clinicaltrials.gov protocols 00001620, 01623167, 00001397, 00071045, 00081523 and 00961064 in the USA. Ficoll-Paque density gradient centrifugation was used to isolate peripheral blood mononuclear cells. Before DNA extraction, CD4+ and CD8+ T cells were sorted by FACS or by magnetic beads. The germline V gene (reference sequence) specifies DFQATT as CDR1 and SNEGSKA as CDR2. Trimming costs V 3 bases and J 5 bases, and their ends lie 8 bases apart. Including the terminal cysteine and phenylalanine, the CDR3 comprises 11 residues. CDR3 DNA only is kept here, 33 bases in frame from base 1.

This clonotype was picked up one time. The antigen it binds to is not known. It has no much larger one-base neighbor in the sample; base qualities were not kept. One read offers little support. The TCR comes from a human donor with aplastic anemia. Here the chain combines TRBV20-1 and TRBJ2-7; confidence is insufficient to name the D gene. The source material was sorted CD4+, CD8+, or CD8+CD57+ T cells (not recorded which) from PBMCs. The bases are TGCAGTGCTAGCGGTGCACACGAGCAGTACTTC. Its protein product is CSASGAHEQYF.